The present T cell receptor beta chain was sequenced within a study of CD8 T cells in ankylosing spondylitis. Whole-study findings and limits: Roughly eight highly homologous variants made up a TCR beta motif that seemed to typify ankylosing spondylitis blood.

The ends lost 8 bases at V and 2 bases at J; junction bases unmatched: 13. The CDR3 consists of 16 residues. The table lists this clonotype with many counts. Its target is not known. TCRdb analysed the 5' RACE reads with MiXCR anew, one entry per CDR3 protein. The sample includes fewer than 200,000 distinct CDR3 sequences, roughly 18% of them seen just once. The sample taken for sequencing was blood, either unsorted or a sorted T cell fraction (not recorded which). The rearrangement links TRBV12-3 or TRBV12-4 to TRBJ2-3; 7 bases agree with TRBD2. The sequence was obtained from a male donor under 30 with ankylosing spondylitis or in good health (not recorded which). CDR3 region: CASAGGVAGPTDTQYF. CDR3 bases: TGTGCCAGCGCTGGAGGGGTAGCGGGCCCCACAGATACGCAGTATTTT.